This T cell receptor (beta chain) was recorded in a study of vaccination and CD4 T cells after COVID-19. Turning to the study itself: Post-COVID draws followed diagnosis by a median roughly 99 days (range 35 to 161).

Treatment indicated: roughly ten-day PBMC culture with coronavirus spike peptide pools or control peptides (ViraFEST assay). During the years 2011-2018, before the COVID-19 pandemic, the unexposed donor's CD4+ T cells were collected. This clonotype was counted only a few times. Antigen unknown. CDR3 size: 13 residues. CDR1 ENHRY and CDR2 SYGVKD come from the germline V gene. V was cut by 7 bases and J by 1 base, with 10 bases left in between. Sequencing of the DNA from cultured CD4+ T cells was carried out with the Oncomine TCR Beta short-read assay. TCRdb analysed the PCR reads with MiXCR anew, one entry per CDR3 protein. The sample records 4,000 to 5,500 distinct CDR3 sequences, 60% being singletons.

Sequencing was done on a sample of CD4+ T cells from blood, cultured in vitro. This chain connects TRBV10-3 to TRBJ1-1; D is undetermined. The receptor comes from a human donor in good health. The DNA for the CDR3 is TGTGCCATCACCGCGACTCCGAACACTGAAGCTTTCTTT. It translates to CAITATPNTEAFF.